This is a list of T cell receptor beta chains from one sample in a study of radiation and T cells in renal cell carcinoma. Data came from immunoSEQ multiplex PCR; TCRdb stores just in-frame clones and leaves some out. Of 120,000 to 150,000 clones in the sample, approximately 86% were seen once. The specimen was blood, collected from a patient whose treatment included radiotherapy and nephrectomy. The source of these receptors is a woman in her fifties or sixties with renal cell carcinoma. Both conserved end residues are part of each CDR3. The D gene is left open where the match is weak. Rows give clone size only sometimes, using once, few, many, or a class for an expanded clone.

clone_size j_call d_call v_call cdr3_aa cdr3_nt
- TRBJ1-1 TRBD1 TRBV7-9 CASGLAGQGNTEAFF TGTGCCAGCGGCTTAGCGGGACAGGGGAACACTGAAGCTTTCTTT
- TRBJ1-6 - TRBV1 CTSSQVLPGRMCAPLHF TGCACCAGCAGCCAAGTATTGCCAGGTCGTATGTGTGCACCCCTCCACTTT
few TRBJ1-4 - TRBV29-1 CSPNRKGDEKLFF TGCAGCCCGAATAGGAAGGGGGATGAAAAACTGTTTTTT
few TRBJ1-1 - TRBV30 CAWSDRNTEAFF TGTGCCTGGAGTGATCGGAACACTGAAGCTTTCTTT
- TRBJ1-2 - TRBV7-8 CASSLANVGRTYGYTF TGTGCCAGCAGCTTAGCAAATGTGGGCAGGACTTATGGCTACACCTTC
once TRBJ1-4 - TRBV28 CASSFVGSTNEKLFF TGTGCCAGCAGTTTTGTGGGATCAACTAATGAAAAACTGTTTTTT
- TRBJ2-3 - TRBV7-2 CASSLPLRQDTQYF TGTGCCAGCAGCTTACCCCTTAGACAAGATACGCAGTATTTT
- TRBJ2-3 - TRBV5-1 CASSPRTGTDTQYF TGCGCCAGCAGCCCACGGACTGGAACAGATACGCAGTATTTT
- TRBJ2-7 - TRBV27 CASSRGYEQYF TGTGCCAGCAGTAGAGGCTACGAGCAGTACTTC
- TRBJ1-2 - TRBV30 CAWSPTWGTASVWGYTF TGTGCCTGGAGTCCGACTTGGGGGACGGCCTCGGTATGGGGCTACACCTTC
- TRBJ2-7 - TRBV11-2 CASSRTHYEQYF TGTGCCAGCAGCCGGACACATTACGAGCAGTACTTC
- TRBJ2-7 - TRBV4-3 CASSQDATGRRGEQYF TGCGCCAGCAGCCAAGATGCCACTGGGCGGAGGGGCGAGCAGTACTTC
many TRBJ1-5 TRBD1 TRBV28 CASSTGDQPQHF TGTGCCAGCAGTACAGGGGATCAGCCCCAGCATTTT
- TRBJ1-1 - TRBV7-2 CASSLGYVMDTEAFF TGTGCCAGCAGCTTAGGCTACGTGATGGACACTGAAGCTTTCTTT
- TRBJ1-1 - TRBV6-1 CASSEGVVLTNTEAFF TGTGCCAGCAGTGAAGGGGTGGTACTTACGAACACTGAAGCTTTCTTT
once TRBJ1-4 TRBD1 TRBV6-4 CASTRTGKGGKLFF TGTGCCAGCACCCGGACAGGAAAGGGGGGAAAACTGTTTTTT
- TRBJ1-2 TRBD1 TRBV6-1 CASRDRGLNYGYTF TGTGCCAGCAGGGACAGGGGTCTTAACTATGGCTACACCTTC
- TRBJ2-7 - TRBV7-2 CASSLGWGDNYEQYF TGTGCCAGCAGCTTAGGATGGGGAGACAACTACGAGCAGTACTTC
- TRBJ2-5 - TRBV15 CATSPGLGIGETQYF TGTGCCACCAGTCCAGGACTGGGCATAGGAGAGACCCAGTACTTC
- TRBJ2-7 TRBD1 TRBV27 CASSPRTGGIYEQYF TGTGCCAGCAGTCCAAGGACAGGGGGCATCTACGAGCAGTACTTC
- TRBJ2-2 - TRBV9 CASSVGGSLNTGELFF TGTGCCAGCAGCGTAGGAGGATCCTTGAACACCGGGGAGCTGTTTTTT
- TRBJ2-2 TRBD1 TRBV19 CASSPQGVFGELFF TGTGCCAGTAGTCCACAGGGGGTATTCGGGGAGCTGTTTTTT
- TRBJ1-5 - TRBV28 CASVEGGSNQPQHF TGTGCCAGCGTTGAGGGTGGAAGCAATCAGCCCCAGCATTTT
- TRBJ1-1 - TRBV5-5 CASSFRRDTEAFF TGTGCCAGCAGCTTCAGGAGGGACACTGAAGCTTTCTTT
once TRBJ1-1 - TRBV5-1 CASSSRAGETEAFF TGCGCCAGCAGCTCCAGAGCAGGGGAAACTGAAGCTTTCTTT
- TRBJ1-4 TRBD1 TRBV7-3 CASSFIVGQGEDNEKLFF TGTGCCAGCAGCTTTATTGTTGGACAGGGCGAAGATAATGAAAAACTGTTTTTT
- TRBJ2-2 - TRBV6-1 CASSERGEGTGELFF TGTGCCAGCAGTGAAAGAGGGGAAGGCACCGGGGAGCTGTTTTTT
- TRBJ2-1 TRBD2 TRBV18 CASSPASGPSSYNEQFF TGTGCCAGCTCACCAGCTAGCGGGCCTTCCTCCTACAATGAGCAGTTCTTC
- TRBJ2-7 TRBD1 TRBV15 CATQTGPTSYEQYF TGTGCCACCCAGACAGGGCCAACTTCCTACGAGCAGTACTTC
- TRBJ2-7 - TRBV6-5 CASSHVTYEQYF TGTGCCAGCAGCCACGTAACCTACGAGCAGTACTTC
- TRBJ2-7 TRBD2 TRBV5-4 CASSLDLAGARNEQYF TGTGCCAGCAGCTTGGATCTAGCGGGAGCCAGGAACGAGCAGTACTTC